The 15 T cell receptor beta chains below were found in one sample sequenced in a study of blood T cell repertoires in COVID-19 (dated by TCRdb to 2018 to 2021). Library preparation was by the immunoSEQ multiplex PCR assay. Entries here come from immuneACCESS through TCRdb and include only in-frame sequences with V and J called. Some clones fail to appear in such tables; in the studies checked, an unresolved V gene covers under half of the shortfall, and the cause of the remainder is unknown. Across this sample there are about 22,000 clones, with approximately 88% seen only once. The top ten clones comprise about 25% of the sample. The sample taken for sequencing was peripheral blood. Receptor source: a man in his 70s with COVID-19, enrolled during active disease.

The chain recombines TRBV5-6 with TRBJ1-5; weak D call: TRBD1 (5 bases). Germline lookup yields CDR1 SGHDT and CDR2 YYEEEE. The CDR3 contains 12 residues. Trimming stripped 2 bases from V and 7 bases from J, with 7 bases between. The CDR3 DNA is TGTGCCAGCAGCTTCCGGGGGCAGCCCCAGCATTTT. Translating it yields CASSFRGQPQHF. Full variable domain (rest looked up from reference TRBV5-6 and TRBJ1-5): DAGVTQSPTHLIKTRGQQVTLRCSPKSGHDTVSWYQQALGQGPQFIFQYYEEEERQRGNFPDRFSGHQFPNYSSELNVNALLLGDSALYLCASSFRGQPQHFGDGTRLSIL.

This clone was seen only once. This chain joins TRBV15 and TRBJ2-2; D possibly corresponds to TRBD1 (5 bases). In germline, CDR1 is LNHNV, CDR2 YYDKDF (reference sequence). CDR3 length: 14 amino acids. Trimming removed 1 base at V and 8 bases at J, with 11 bases between. CDR3 in DNA: TGTGCCACCAGCAGAGGCCAGGGTGTTGGGGAGCTGTTTTTT. Encoded protein: CATSRGQGVGELFF.

The chain links TRBV7-6 to TRBJ2-4; 10 bases are shared with TRBD1. Germline V gives CDR1 SGHVS, CDR2 FNYEAQ. V lost 4 bases to trimming and J lost 4 bases; unmatched junction nucleotides: 4. The CDR3 covers 15 residues. CDR3 residues: CASSSRTGGKNIQYF. The CDR3 DNA is TGTGCCAGCAGCTCCAGGACAGGGGGAAAAAACATTCAGTACTTC.

The rearrangement uses TRBV7-8 and TRBJ2-7, with 7 bases matching TRBD1. The CDR3 extends over 14 amino acids. Germline V lookup: CDR1 SGHVS, CDR2 FQNEAQ. The junction had 7 bases not matched to a gene; V was cut back by 3 bases and J by 5 bases. This chain's CDR3 is CASSLPLQGNEQYF. The CDR3 nucleotides are TGTGCCAGCAGCTTGCCCCTACAGGGGAACGAGCAGTACTTC. The full variable domain, with the rest looked up from reference TRBV7-8 and TRBJ2-7, is GAGVSQSPRYKVAKRGQDVALRCDPISGHVSLFWYQQALGQGPEFLTYFQNEAQLDKSGLPSDRFFAERPEGSVSTLKIQRTQQEDSAVYLCASSLPLQGNEQYFGPGTRLTVT.

The rearrangement uses TRBV28 and TRBJ1-2; TRBD1 might be the D (5 bases). V lost 5 bases and J 2 bases, leaving 24 bases between the germline ends. The CDR3 consists of 18 residues. The germline CDR1 and CDR2 sequences are MDHEN and SYDVKM. CDR3 in amino acids: CASSAPRQGTVANYGYTF. The CDR3 nucleotides are TGTGCCAGCAGTGCGCCTAGGCAGGGCACTGTCGCAAACTATGGCTACACCTTC.

The genes are TRBV27 and TRBJ2-7; 9 bases are shared with TRBD2. Germline V gene lookup returns CDR1 MNHEY and CDR2 SMNVEV (reference sequence). The CDR3 contains 14 residues. The trim removed 1 base at V and 7 bases at J, leaving 5 bases unmatched. In DNA form, the CDR3 reads TGTGCCAGCAGTTTATGGCCTAGCGGGGAGGAGCAGTACTTC. Translation gives CASSLWPSGEEQYF.

The chain combines TRBV30 with TRBJ1-6, with D perhaps TRBD1 (5 bases). Germline V gene data show CDR1 as GTSNPN and CDR2 as SVGIG (reference sequence). Trimming pared 3 bases from V and 5 bases from J, leaving 14 bases between. This CDR3 is 15 amino acids long. CDR3 protein: CAWRWGEIDNSPLHF. The CDR3 nucleotides read TGTGCCTGGAGATGGGGGGAAATCGATAATTCACCCCTCCACTTT.

This clone occurred once. The chain recombines TRBV19 with TRBJ2-1; TRBD2 agrees at 9 bases. Germline lookup yields CDR1 LNHDA and CDR2 SQIVND (reference sequence). The CDR3 is 17 residues long. The J segment lost 4 bases and the V segment lost 8 bases, leaving 15 bases of the junction unmatched. CDR3 in amino acids: CASVARGGRAGYNEQFF. CDR3 bases: TGTGCCAGTGTAGCTCGGGGCGGGAGGGCCGGATACAATGAGCAGTTCTTC.

The rearrangement joins TRBV27 to TRBJ2-2, with TRBD2 matching over 11 bases. The germline CDR1 and CDR2 sequences are MNHEY and SMNVEV (reference sequence). CDR3 size: 15 residues. J gave up 5 bases and V 2 bases, and 1 base lay outside the gene matches. CDR3 sequence: CASSLRTSGTGELFF. The CDR3 DNA reads as TGTGCCAGCAGTTTACGGACTAGCGGGACCGGGGAGCTGTTTTTT.

The chain carries TRBV10-3 and TRBJ1-2, with D possibly being TRBD1 (6 bases). The CDR3 sequence is 12 residues long. Germline V gives CDR1 ENHRY, CDR2 SYGVKD. The V end was cut by 8 bases, the J end by 7 bases, with 14 bases between. The CDR3 DNA reads TGTGCCATCGAGGGGGGGATCGGTGGCTACACCTTC. This translates into CAIEGGIGGYTF.

The V and J genes are TRBV2 and TRBJ2-4; 8 nucleotides line up with TRBD1. CDR1 and CDR2 (germline): SNHLY, FYNNEI. The CDR3 is 15 residues long. Losses at the gene ends were 8 bases for V and 0 bases for J; bases not matched to a gene: 6. CDR3 nucleotides: TGTGCCAGCGTTGGACAGGGAATAGCCAAAAACATTCAGTACTTC. Translating it yields CASVGQGIAKNIQYF. Full variable domain (outside the CDR3, taken from reference TRBV2 and TRBJ2-4): EPEVTQTPSHQVTQMGQEVILRCVPISNHLYFYWYRQILGQKVEFLVSFYNNEISEKSEIFDDQFSVERPDGSNFTLKIRSTKLEDSAMYFCASVGQGIAKNIQYFGAGTRLSVL.

The chain links TRBV5-1 to TRBJ2-7, with D unresolved. The V end was cut by 0 bases, the J end by 3 bases, with 7 bases between. CDR1 is SGHRS and CDR2 is YFSETQ in the germline V gene. This CDR3 has 13 residues. CDR3 protein: CASSLGLFYEQYF. CDR3 sequence (DNA): TGCGCCAGCAGCTTGGGACTCTTCTACGAGCAGTACTTC.

The chain joins TRBV7-9 to TRBJ2-5, with D possibly TRBD2 on 5 matching bases. Germline lookup yields CDR1 SEHNR and CDR2 FQNEAQ (reference sequence). Trimming took off 3 bases at V and 9 bases at J, with 11 bases between the two ends. The CDR3 runs 12 residues. The CDR3 region has the DNA TGTGCCAGCAGCTTTAGCGAGGAGCCCCAGTACTTC. Translation gives CASSFSEEPQYF.

The chain employs TRBV7-2 and TRBJ1-1, with D possibly TRBD1 on 5 matching bases. V shed 6 bases and J shed 2 bases, with 7 bases lying between them. Germline lookup yields CDR1 SGHTA and CDR2 FQGNSA. The CDR3 consists of 12 residues. The CDR3 region is CASSGQNTEAFF. As DNA, the CDR3 is TGTGCCAGCAGTGGACAAAACACTGAAGCTTTCTTT.

CDR3 protein: CAWSGASGTGIYEQYF. The CDR3, as DNA: TGTGCCTGGAGTGGGGCATCCGGGACAGGGATCTACGAGCAGTACTTC. The J gene is TRBJ2-7, the V gene TRBV30; 9 bases match TRBD1. V lost 1 base and J lost 3; bases outside the gene matches: 10. The length of the CDR3 is 16 residues. Germline CDR1 is GTSNPN and CDR2 is SVGIG (reference sequence).